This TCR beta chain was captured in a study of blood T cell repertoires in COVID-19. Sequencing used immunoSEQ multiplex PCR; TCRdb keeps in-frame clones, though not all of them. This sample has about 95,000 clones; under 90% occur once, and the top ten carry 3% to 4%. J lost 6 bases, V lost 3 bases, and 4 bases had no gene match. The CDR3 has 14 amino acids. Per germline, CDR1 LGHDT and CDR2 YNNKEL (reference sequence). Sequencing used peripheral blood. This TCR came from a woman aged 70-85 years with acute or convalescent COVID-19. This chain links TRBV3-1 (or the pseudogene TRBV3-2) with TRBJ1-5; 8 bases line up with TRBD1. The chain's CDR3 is CASSQGTGVQPQHF. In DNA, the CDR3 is TGTGCCAGCAGCCAGGGGACAGGCGTTCAGCCCCAGCATTTT.